Given below is one T cell receptor (beta chain) in context. These data belong to a study of T cell changes during pregnancy in multiple sclerosis. The table came from immunoSEQ multiplex PCR; TCRdb's copy has only in-frame clones and leaves some out. Of 30,000 or so clones in the sample, 80% to 90% were seen once. The CDR3 is 15 amino acids. Germline values: CDR1 SNHLY, CDR2 FYNNEI. V gave up 7 bases and J gave up 0 bases; unmatched junction bases: 4. This TCR came from a female donor with multiple sclerosis, enrolled in a pregnancy study. Sequences were derived from CD8+ T cells from peripheral blood mononuclear cells, sampled in the third trimester of pregnancy. The genes are TRBV2 and TRBJ1-1, with 11 bases that match TRBD1. The CDR3 DNA sequence: TGTGCCAGCAAGGACAGGGGGCTTCTGAACACTGAAGCTTTCTTT. It codes for CASKDRGLLNTEAFF.